These 13 T cell receptor beta chains originate from one sample sequenced in a study of cytomegalovirus exposure and HLA in healthy donors. The assay was immunoSEQ multiplex PCR, and TCRdb's table has in-frame clones only and misses some. The sample carries some 210,000 clones, over 80% recorded once. Sequences were obtained from PBMCs. Receptor source: a woman aged 18 to 35 in good health and CMV-seronegative.

This clone was detected only once. The rearrangement joins TRBV5-4 to TRBJ1-2; D is ambiguous. The V gene lost 3 bases and the J gene lost 2 bases, with 5 bases spanning the gap. This CDR3 has 12 residues. Germline V lookup: CDR1 SGHNT, CDR2 YYREEE (reference sequence). CDR3 loop: CASSSNNYGYTF. DNA for the CDR3: TGTGCCAGCAGCTCAAACAACTATGGCTACACCTTC.

The chain uses TRBV27 and TRBJ2-7, with D perhaps matching TRBD1 or TRBD2 (6 bases each). Germline CDR1 reads MNHEY; CDR2 reads SMNVEV (reference sequence). This CDR3 is 13 amino acids long. V was clipped by 6 bases and J by 3 bases, with 12 bases between them. CDR3 in amino acids: CASRGAAGYEQYF. DNA for the CDR3: TGTGCCAGCAGGGGGGCAGCGGGCTACGAGCAGTACTTC.

The V gene is TRBV4-2, the J gene TRBJ2-3, with TRBD2 as a possible D gene (5 bases). CDR1 is LGHNA, CDR2 YNFKEQ, per germline. The ends were cut back, 3 bases at V and 2 bases at J, with 9 bases in the middle. The CDR3 is made up of 14 amino acids. The CDR3 DNA sequence: TGTGCCAGCAGCCAGAGGGCCACCACAGATACGCAGTATTTT. Translated, it gives CASSQRATTDTQYF.

The chain couples TRBV2 to TRBJ2-3, with D hard to call. Germline CDR1 reads SNHLY; CDR2 reads FYNNEI. The CDR3 has 16 residues. The V end was cut by 1 base, the J end by 1 base, with 12 bases between. The DNA for the CDR3 is TGTGCCAGCAGTGAAGTCCAGGCCTACCGCACAGATACGCAGTATTTT. Its translation: CASSEVQAYRTDTQYF.

The CDR3 coding sequence is TGTGCCGGAAAAACCGGGACTAACGCCTACGAGCAGTACTTC. This codes for CAGKTGTNAYEQYF. The rearrangement joins TRBV2 to TRBJ2-7; 7 nucleotides match TRBD2. This CDR3 contains 14 residues. The V segment lost 11 bases and the J segment 2 bases; nucleotides outside the gene matches: 12. Germline V CDR1 and CDR2: SNHLY, FYNNEI.

The chain is built from TRBV27 and TRBJ2-3; D is ambiguous. Looked up from germline, CDR1 is MNHEY and CDR2 is SMNVEV (reference sequence). This CDR3 spans 12 amino acids. The germline V and J ends were trimmed by 10 bases and 5 bases, with 13 bases remaining between them. CDR3 DNA: TGTGCCACCTCGCCCACCAGAGATACGCAGTATTTT. Its protein is CATSPTRDTQYF.

The rearrangement uses TRBV7-6 and TRBJ2-1; possibly TRBD2 for D (6 bases). The CDR3 spans 18 residues. CDR1 SGHVS and CDR2 FNYEAQ come from the germline V gene. V was trimmed by 0 bases and J by 2 bases, leaving 17 bases between them. The CDR3 sequence is CASSLARGGVGPYNEQFF. In nucleotides, the CDR3 is TGTGCCAGCAGCTTAGCGAGGGGCGGGGTCGGCCCCTACAATGAGCAGTTCTTC.

This chain joins TRBV11-2 and TRBJ1-4; D remains unclear. The CDR3 sequence is 14 residues long. V lost 5 bases to trimming and J lost 5 bases, with 12 bases between them. The germline gives CDR1 SGHAT, CDR2 FQNNGV. The CDR3 DNA follows: TGTGCCAGCAGCCTCCGGGCTAACAATGAAAAACTGTTTTTT. This sequence encodes CASSLRANNEKLFF.

This clone was detected only once. The chain employs TRBV6-6 and TRBJ2-1, with D tentatively TRBD2 (6 bases). The germline CDR1 and CDR2 sequences are MNHNY and SVGAGI (reference sequence). The V and J ends lost 2 bases and 5 bases respectively, with 7 bases between them. The CDR3 is made up of 13 amino acids. The CDR3 region has the DNA TGTGCCAGCAGTTACGCGGGAAACAATGAGCAGTTCTTC. Residues: CASSYAGNNEQFF.

The V and J genes are TRBV2 and TRBJ2-5, with D hard to call. Germline V gene lookup returns CDR1 SNHLY and CDR2 FYNNEI. This CDR3 comprises 14 residues. Trimming cost V 7 bases and J 4 bases, with 16 bases left between them. The CDR3 region is CASNLRDVRETQYF. CDR3 nucleotide sequence: TGTGCCAGCAACCTAAGAGACGTTCGAGAGACCCAGTACTTC.

The chain recombines TRBV5-1 with TRBJ1-4; D unresolved. The length of the CDR3 is 15 residues. Trimming took off 0 bases at V and 4 bases at J, with 10 bases between the two ends. Germline-derived CDR1 and CDR2 are SGHRS and YFSETQ. CDR3 region: CASSLGATSNEKLFF. The DNA for the CDR3 is TGCGCCAGCAGCTTGGGAGCCACGAGTAATGAAAAACTGTTTTTT. Looking up the rest from reference TRBV5-1 and TRBJ1-4 gives the full variable domain: KAGVTQTPRYLIKTRGQQVTLSCSPISGHRSVSWYQQTPGQGLQFLFEYFSETQRNKGNFPGRFSGRQFSNSRSEMNVSTLELGDSALYLCASSLGATSNEKLFFGSGTQLSVL.

Regarding this clone: The same CDR3 is also encoded by other DNA sequences in this sample. The chain carries TRBV14 and TRBJ1-2; the D gene is possibly TRBD1 (6 bases). CDR1 SGHDN and CDR2 FVKESK come from the germline V gene. This CDR3 is 13 amino acids long. V dropped 3 bases and J dropped 4 bases, with 9 bases sitting between them. The CDR3 here is CASSHTRGYGYTF. The CDR3 nucleotides are TGTGCCAGCAGCCATACCAGGGGCTATGGCTACACCTTC. Full variable domain (missing parts from reference TRBV14 and TRBJ1-2): EAGVTQFPSHSVIEKGQTVTLRCDPISGHDNLYWYRRVMGKEIKFLLHFVKESKQDESGMPNNRFLAERTGGTYSTLKVQPAELEDSGVYFCASSHTRGYGYTFGSGTRLTVV.

This chain uses TRBV28 with TRBJ2-6, with D possibly TRBD2 on 5 matching bases. Germline assignment: CDR1 MDHEN and CDR2 SYDVKM. The CDR3 spans 12 residues. The V end lost 4 bases, the J end lost 13 bases, and 11 bases lay between the germline ends. CDR3 protein: CASSYISEVLTF. In nucleotides, the CDR3 is TGTGCCAGCAGTTATATTAGCGAAGTCCTGACTTTC.